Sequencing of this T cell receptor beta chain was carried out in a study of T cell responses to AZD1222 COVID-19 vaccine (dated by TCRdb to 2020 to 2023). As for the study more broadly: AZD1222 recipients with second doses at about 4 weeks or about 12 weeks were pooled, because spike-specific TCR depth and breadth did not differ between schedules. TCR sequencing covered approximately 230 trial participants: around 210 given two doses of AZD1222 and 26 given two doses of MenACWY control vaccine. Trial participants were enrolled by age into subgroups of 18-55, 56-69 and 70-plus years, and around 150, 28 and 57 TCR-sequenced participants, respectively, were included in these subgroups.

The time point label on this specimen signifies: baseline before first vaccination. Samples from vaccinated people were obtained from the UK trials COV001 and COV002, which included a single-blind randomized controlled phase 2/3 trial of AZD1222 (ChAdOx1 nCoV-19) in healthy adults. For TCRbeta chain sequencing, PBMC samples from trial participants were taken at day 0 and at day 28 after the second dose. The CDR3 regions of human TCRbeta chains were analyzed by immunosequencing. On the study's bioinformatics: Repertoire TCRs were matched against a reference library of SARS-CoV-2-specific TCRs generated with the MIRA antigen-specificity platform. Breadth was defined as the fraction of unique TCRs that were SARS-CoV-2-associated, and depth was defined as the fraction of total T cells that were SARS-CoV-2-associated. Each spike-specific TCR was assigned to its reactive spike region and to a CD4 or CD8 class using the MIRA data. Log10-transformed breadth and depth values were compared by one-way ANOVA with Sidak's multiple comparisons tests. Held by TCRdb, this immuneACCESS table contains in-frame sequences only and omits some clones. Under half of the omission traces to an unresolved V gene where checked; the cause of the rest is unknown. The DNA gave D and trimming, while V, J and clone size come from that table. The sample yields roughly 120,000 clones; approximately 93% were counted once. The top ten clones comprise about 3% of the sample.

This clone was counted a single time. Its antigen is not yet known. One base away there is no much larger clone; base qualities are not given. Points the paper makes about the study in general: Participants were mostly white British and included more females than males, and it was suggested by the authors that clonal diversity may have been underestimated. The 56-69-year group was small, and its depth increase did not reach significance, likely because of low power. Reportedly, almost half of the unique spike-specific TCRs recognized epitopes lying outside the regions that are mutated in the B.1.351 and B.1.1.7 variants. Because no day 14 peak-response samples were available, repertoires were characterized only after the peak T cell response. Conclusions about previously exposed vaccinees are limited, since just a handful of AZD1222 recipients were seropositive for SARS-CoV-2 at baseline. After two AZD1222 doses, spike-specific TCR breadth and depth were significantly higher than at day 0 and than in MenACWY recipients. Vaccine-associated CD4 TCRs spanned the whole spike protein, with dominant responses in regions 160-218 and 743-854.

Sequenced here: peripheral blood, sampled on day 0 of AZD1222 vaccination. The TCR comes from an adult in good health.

The nucleotides read TGTGCCAGCAGGGCAGGGGGGTACGAGCAGTACTTC. It is translated as CASRAGGYEQYF. The chain employs TRBV14 and TRBJ2-7; perhaps TRBD1 is the D gene, with 7 bases matching. V loses 6 bases, J loses 4 bases, and the germline ends lie 10 bases apart. From the germline V gene, CDR1 is SGHDN and CDR2 is FVKESK. Inclusive of the bounding cysteine and phenylalanine, the CDR3 is 12 residues long. The entry retains the CDR3 DNA only, 36 bases that are in frame from base 1. The full variable domain, with segments outside the CDR3 supplied by the reference TRBV14 and TRBJ2-7 proteins, appears as EAGVTQFPSHSVIEKGQTVTLRCDPISGHDNLYWYRRVMGKEIKFLLHFVKESKQDESGMPNNRFLAERTGGTYSTLKVQPAELEDSGVYFCASRAGGYEQYFGPGTRLTVT.